This record concerns one T cell receptor (beta chain) sequence. Trimming took 0 bases from V and 1 from J, leaving 13 bases between them. Per the germline V gene, CDR1 is SGHVS and CDR2 is FQNEAQ. This CDR3 is 17 amino acids long. In the study's own analysis: Counts of nucleated cells, estimated from reference gene primer amplification, were obtained. The protocol was immunoSEQ multiplex PCR, while the TCRdb copy is restricted to in-frame clones and leaves out a portion. The V and J calls and clone size were taken over from that table, and D and trimming were inferred from the DNA. Among 95,000 to 110,000 clones, 80% to 90% were seen once, and the ten largest hold 4% to 6%. The sample comes from a study of blood T cell repertoires in COVID-19. Looking at the study overall: Sites across the United States, Italy and Spain contributed samples from acute and convalescent COVID-19. T cells, B-cell-depleted T cells, or PBMCs supplied cDNA or gDNA.

The sequence came from a man aged 35-49 years with active or convalescent COVID-19. The sequenced sample consisted of peripheral blood. This chain uses TRBV7-8 with TRBJ2-1; maybe TRBD2 (6 bases). The CDR3 nucleotides are TGTGCCAGCAGCTTAGCGCGCCTAGCGAGTTCCTACAATGAGCAGTTCTTC. Encoded protein: CASSLARLASSYNEQFF.